A selection of T cell receptor beta chains follows, all from one sample in a study of Tregs in tolerant kidney transplant recipients. Generated by immunoSEQ multiplex PCR, the TCRdb table keeps only in-frame clones and is missing some. The sample lists 84,000 or so clones, 93% seen once, with roughly 1.7% in the top ten. Here the sequenced sample was CD4+ T cells from blood (PBMCs), taken 12 months after the transplant. These receptors all come from a human patient who received a combined kidney and bone marrow transplant. Certain T cells may be donor cells from the graft. The CDR3 runs from the conserved cysteine through the conserved F or W. Each record gives: D gene, J gene, clone size, V gene, CDR3 DNA, CDR3 protein. The D gene is left open where the match is weak. The size entry is marked missing in some rows and otherwise reads once, few, many or a size class.

NA,TRBJ1-1,NA,TRBV6-1,TGTGCCAGCAGTGAAGCGGGAGATGAAGCTTTCTTT,CASSEAGDEAFF
NA,TRBJ1-2,NA,TRBV29-1,TGCAGCGTTGAGCTCCCTGGCAACTATGGCTACACCTTC,CSVELPGNYGYTF
TRBD2,TRBJ2-1,NA,TRBV4-2,TGTGCCAGCAGCCACACTAGCGGGAGGGCCCGGGGTGAGCAGTTCTTC,CASSHTSGRARGEQFF
NA,TRBJ1-1,NA,TRBV25-1,TGTGCCAGCAGTGAATATTGGAGCAAGGCGAACACTGAAGCTTTCTTT,CASSEYWSKANTEAFF
NA,TRBJ2-7,NA,TRBV28,TGTGCCAGCAGCTACAGGGCCTACGAGCAGTACTTC,CASSYRAYEQYF
TRBD1,TRBJ1-2,NA,TRBV6-5,TGTGCCAGCAGTTACGCAGGGGGCGCTGGCTATGGCTACACCTTC,CASSYAGGAGYGYTF
NA,TRBJ1-2,once,TRBV28,TGTGCCAGCAGTTCTGGCACGCTGTTCGATGGCTACACCTTC,CASSSGTLFDGYTF
TRBD1,TRBJ2-2,NA,TRBV12-5,TGTGCTAGTGGTTTGGACAGGGGGCAAGGCGGGGAGCTGTTTTTT,CASGLDRGQGGELFF
TRBD2,TRBJ2-7,NA,TRBV5-4,TGTGCCAGCAGCTTCGGATGGACTAGCGGGCCTTACGAGCAGTACTTC,CASSFGWTSGPYEQYF
TRBD1,TRBJ1-6,once,TRBV4-2,TGTGCCAGCAGCCATGACACAGGGGGCTCCTCCTATAATTCACCCCTCCACTTT,CASSHDTGGSSYNSPLHF
TRBD1,TRBJ1-2,NA,TRBV6-4,TGTGCCAGCAAGGGGACAGGGGACTATGGCTACACCTTC,CASKGTGDYGYTF
NA,TRBJ2-4,NA,TRBV14,TGTGCCAGCAGCCCCAGGGTCAAAAACATTCAGTACTTC,CASSPRVKNIQYF
TRBD2,TRBJ2-1,NA,TRBV5-1,TGCGCCAGCAGCTTGGGGGTAGCGGGAAGTGAGCAGTTCTTC,CASSLGVAGSEQFF
NA,TRBJ1-6,NA,TRBV9,TGTGCCAGCAGCGTTGGAGAATTTACGGGTTCACCCCTCCACTTT,CASSVGEFTGSPLHF
NA,TRBJ2-5,NA,TRBV7-2,TGTGCCAGCAGCTACGGACAGTCAACGTCCCAGTACTTC,CASSYGQSTSQYF
NA,TRBJ1-2,NA,TRBV7-9,TGTGCCAGCAGCCCCGCTGCTAGTGGCTACACCTTC,CASSPAASGYTF
NA,TRBJ1-4,NA,TRBV2,TGTGCCAGCAGTGAAGATGTGGGCCCTGAGGAAAAACTGTTTTTT,CASSEDVGPEEKLFF
NA,TRBJ1-2,NA,TRBV11-3,TGTGCCAGCAGCTTAGAACAGAGAAACTATGGCTACACCTTC,CASSLEQRNYGYTF
TRBD1,TRBJ2-7,NA,TRBV25-1,TGTGCCAGCATGGATTACAGGGGAAACGAGCAGTACTTC,CASMDYRGNEQYF
NA,TRBJ2-2,NA,TRBV9,TGTGCCAGCAGCGTAGTCGGGATCACCGGGGAGCTGTTTTTT,CASSVVGITGELFF
TRBD1,TRBJ1-4,NA,TRBV13,TGTGCCAGCAGCCCTATGATACAGGGGAACGAAAAACTGTTTTTT,CASSPMIQGNEKLFF
TRBD1,TRBJ2-7,NA,TRBV19,TGTGCCAGTAGTAACGTACCGGGACAGATGCCGCTGGAGCAGTACTTC,CASSNVPGQMPLEQYF
TRBD2,TRBJ2-2,NA,TRBV7-3,TGTGCCAGCAGCCCCCACCTAGCGGGGTACACCGGGGAGCTGTTTTTT,CASSPHLAGYTGELFF
TRBD2,TRBJ2-3,NA,TRBV7-9,TGTGCCAGCAGCTTAACGGGGGGTCGAGGAGATACGCAGTATTTT,CASSLTGGRGDTQYF
NA,TRBJ1-6,NA,TRBV5-1,TGCGCCAGCAGCACTCATAGCTCCTATAATTCCCCCCTCCACTTT,CASSTHSSYNSPLHF
TRBD2,TRBJ2-2,NA,TRBV11-2,TGTGCCAGCAGCTTGGCGGGGGGAAACACCGGGGAGCTGTTTTTT,CASSLAGGNTGELFF
NA,TRBJ2-2,once,TRBV19,TGTGCCAGTAGTATCCGAGGAGGAGGCGCGAACACCGGGGAGCTGTTTTTT,CASSIRGGGANTGELFF
TRBD1,TRBJ1-1,NA,TRBV7-9,TGTGCCAGCAGCTCCACCGGGACAGGGTGGCGAGACACTGAAGCTTTCTTT,CASSSTGTGWRDTEAFF
NA,TRBJ2-4,NA,TRBV29-1,TGCAGCGCGATCCCTCGGGGCAAAAACATTCAGTACTTC,CSAIPRGKNIQYF
TRBD1,TRBJ1-1,NA,TRBV11-2,TGTGCCAGCAGCTTACCATTCGGGACAGTCGCCAACACTGAAGCTTTCTTT,CASSLPFGTVANTEAFF
TRBD1,TRBJ2-1,NA,TRBV28,TGTGCCAGCAGTCTGAGACCGGGACAGAAGACAAATGAGCAGTTCTTC,CASSLRPGQKTNEQFF
TRBD1,TRBJ1-2,NA,TRBV9,TGTGCCAGCAGCGCATACCCTCGGGGGACAGGGAAGGACTATGGCTACACCTTC,CASSAYPRGTGKDYGYTF
NA,TRBJ2-3,NA,TRBV7-9,TGTGCCAGCAGCACCTGGACTGGGACAGATACGCAGTATTTT,CASSTWTGTDTQYF
NA,TRBJ2-1,NA,TRBV6-5,TGTGCCAGCATCCGTGACAGGTTCTCCTACAATGAGCAGTTCTTC,CASIRDRFSYNEQFF
NA,TRBJ2-7,NA,TRBV11-2,TGTGCCAGCACTTATAATCGGCGGGGCTACGAGCAGTACTTC,CASTYNRRGYEQYF
TRBD1,TRBJ1-2,NA,TRBV7-6,TGTGCCAGCAGCATGAGGGACAGGGAAATTTCTGGCTACACCTTC,CASSMRDREISGYTF
NA,TRBJ1-4,NA,TRBV6-1,TGTGCCAGCAGTGTACCGGTAATAGCTAATGAAAAACTGTTTTTT,CASSVPVIANEKLFF
TRBD1,TRBJ1-2,NA,TRBV6-6,TGTGCCAGCAGTTACGGGACAGGACCTGGGTATGGCTACACCTTC,CASSYGTGPGYGYTF
TRBD1,TRBJ1-1,NA,TRBV13,TGTGCCAGCAGAGAGGACAGGGTGGACACTGAAGCTTTCTTT,CASREDRVDTEAFF
TRBD2,TRBJ2-1,NA,TRBV7-8,TGTGCCAGCAGCCTAGCGGGGGGATACAATGAGCAGTTCTTC,CASSLAGGYNEQFF
TRBD2,TRBJ2-7,NA,TRBV7-3,TGTGCCAGCAGCTTAACGGGGGGGACCTGGGGAGGGCAGTACTTC,CASSLTGGTWGGQYF